Below, 3 T cell receptor beta chains from the same sample are listed, as sequenced in a study of CD8 T cells in ankylosing spondylitis (dated by TCRdb to the late 2010s). Library creation used 5' RACE. The run used an Illumina HiSeq 2500. TCRdb trimmed public reads at Q25 via fastp, called clones via MiXCR and kept in-frame beta chains. Every CDR3 protein is listed once, alongside the most common genes and DNA of its rows. The sample contains some 29,000 distinct CDR3 sequences, 7.2% of them found a single time. The leading ten clones occupy about 10% of the sample. What was sequenced was blood, either unsorted or a sorted T cell fraction (not recorded which). These receptors came from a male donor with ankylosing spondylitis or in good health (not recorded which).

This clonotype came up many times. The chain carries TRBV10-3 and TRBJ2-1, with D maybe TRBD2 (5 bases). The CDR3 has 15 residues. The V and J ends lost 0 bases and 8 bases respectively, with 14 bases between them. The germline V gene has CDR1 ENHRY and CDR2 SYGVKD. The CDR3 loop is CAISESTGYGDEQFF. CDR3 sequence (DNA): TGTGCCATCAGTGAGTCGACGGGGTATGGGGATGAGCAGTTCTTC.

By share, this clonotype counts as medium-sized. This chain joins TRBV20-1 and TRBJ2-5, with 12 nucleotides matching TRBD1. Germline trimming cut 0 bases from V and 4 bases from J; bases unmatched to any gene: 6. CDR3 size: 16 residues. The V gene's germline CDR1 is DFQATT and CDR2 SNEGSKA (reference sequence). The CDR3 DNA reads as TGCAGTGCTAGAGATCCGGGACAGGGGGCTAGAGAGACCCAGTACTTC. Translated: CSARDPGQGARETQYF.

The chain is built from TRBV7-2 and TRBJ2-7; the D is unclear. Trimming cost V 0 bases and J 2 bases, with 11 bases left between them. The CDR3 spans 15 residues. The germline V gene encodes CDR1 SGHTA and CDR2 FQGNSA. The CDR3 here is CASSLALSGAYEQYF. CDR3 bases: TGTGCCAGCAGCTTAGCGCTTTCCGGCGCCTACGAGCAGTACTTC.